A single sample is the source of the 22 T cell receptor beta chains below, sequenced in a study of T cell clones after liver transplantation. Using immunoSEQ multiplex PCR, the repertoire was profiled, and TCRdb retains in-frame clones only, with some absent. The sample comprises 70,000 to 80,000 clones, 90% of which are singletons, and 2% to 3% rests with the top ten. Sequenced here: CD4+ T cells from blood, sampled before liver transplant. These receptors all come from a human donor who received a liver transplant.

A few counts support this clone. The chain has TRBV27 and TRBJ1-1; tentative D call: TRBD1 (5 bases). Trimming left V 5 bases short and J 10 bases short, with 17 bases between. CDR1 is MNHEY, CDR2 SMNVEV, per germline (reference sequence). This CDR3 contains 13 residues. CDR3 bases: TGTGCCAGCAGTCCCTTGACAGAACGGGGAGCTTTCTTT. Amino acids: CASSPLTERGAFF.

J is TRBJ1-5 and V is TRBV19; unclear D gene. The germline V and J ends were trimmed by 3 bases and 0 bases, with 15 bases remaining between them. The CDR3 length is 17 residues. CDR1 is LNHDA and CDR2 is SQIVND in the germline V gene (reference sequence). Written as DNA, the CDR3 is TGTGCCAGTAGTATGGGTTCGGACTCCAGTAGCAATCAGCCCCAGCATTTT. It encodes CASSMGSDSSSNQPQHF.

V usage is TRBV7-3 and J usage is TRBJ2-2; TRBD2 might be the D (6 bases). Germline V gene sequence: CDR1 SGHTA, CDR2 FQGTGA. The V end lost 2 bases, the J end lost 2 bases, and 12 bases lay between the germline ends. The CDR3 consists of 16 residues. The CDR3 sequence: CASSLSPAGNTGELFF. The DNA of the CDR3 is TGTGCCAGCAGCTTATCCCCCGCGGGAAACACCGGGGAGCTGTTTTTT.

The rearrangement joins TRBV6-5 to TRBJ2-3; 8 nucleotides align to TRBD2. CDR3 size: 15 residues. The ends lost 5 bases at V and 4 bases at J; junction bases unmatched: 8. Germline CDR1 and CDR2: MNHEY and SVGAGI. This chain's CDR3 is CASSVTGGPADTQYF. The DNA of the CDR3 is TGTGCCAGCAGTGTCACGGGAGGGCCCGCAGATACGCAGTATTTT.

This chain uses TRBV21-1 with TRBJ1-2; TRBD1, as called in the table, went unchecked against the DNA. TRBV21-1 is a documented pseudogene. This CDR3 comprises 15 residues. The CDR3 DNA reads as TGTGCCAGCAGCGGACTGAAGGGGGTCCTCTATGGCTACACCTTC. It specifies CASSGLKGVLYGYTF.

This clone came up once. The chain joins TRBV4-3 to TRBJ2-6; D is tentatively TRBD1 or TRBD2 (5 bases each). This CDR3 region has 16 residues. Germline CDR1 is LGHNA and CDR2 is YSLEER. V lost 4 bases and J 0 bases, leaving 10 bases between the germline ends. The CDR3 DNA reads TGCGCCAGCAGCCCGGGACGGACCTCTGGGGCCAACGTCCTGACTTTC. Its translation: CASSPGRTSGANVLTF.

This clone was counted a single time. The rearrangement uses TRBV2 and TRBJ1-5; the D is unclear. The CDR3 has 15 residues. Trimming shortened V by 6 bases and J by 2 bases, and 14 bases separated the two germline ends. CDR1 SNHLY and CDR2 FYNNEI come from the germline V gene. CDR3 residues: CASSISPGGNQPQHF. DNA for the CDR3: TGTGCCAGCAGCATATCTCCGGGAGGCAATCAGCCCCAGCATTTT. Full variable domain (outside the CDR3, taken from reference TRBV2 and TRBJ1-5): EPEVTQTPSHQVTQMGQEVILRCVPISNHLYFYWYRQILGQKVEFLVSFYNNEISEKSEIFDDQFSVERPDGSNFTLKIRSTKLEDSAMYFCASSISPGGNQPQHFGDGTRLSIL.

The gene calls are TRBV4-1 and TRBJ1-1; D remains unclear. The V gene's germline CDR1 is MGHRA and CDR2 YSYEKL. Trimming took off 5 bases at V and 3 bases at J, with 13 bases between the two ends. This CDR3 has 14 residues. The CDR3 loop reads CASSYGVGDTEAFF. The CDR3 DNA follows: TGCGCCAGCAGCTACGGGGTTGGGGACACTGAAGCTTTCTTT.

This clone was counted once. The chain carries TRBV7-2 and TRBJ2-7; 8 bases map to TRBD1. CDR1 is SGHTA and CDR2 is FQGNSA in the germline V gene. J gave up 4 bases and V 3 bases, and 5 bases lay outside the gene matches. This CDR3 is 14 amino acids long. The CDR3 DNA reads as TGTGCCAGCAGCTTTGACAGGGGCCCTTACGAGCAGTACTTC. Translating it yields CASSFDRGPYEQYF.

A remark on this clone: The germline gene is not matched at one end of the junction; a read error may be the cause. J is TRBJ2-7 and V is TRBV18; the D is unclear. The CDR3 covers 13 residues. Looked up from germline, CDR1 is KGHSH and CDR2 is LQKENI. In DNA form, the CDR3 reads TGTGCCAGCTCATCTGGATACTCCAACGAGCAGTACTTC. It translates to CASSSGYSNEQYF.

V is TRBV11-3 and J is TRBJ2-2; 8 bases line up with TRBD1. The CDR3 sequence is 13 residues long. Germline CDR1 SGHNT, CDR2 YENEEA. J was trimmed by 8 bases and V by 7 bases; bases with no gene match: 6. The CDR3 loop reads CASTTGGYGELFF. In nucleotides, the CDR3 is TGTGCCAGCACAACAGGGGGATATGGGGAGCTGTTTTTT. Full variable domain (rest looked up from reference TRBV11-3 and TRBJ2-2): EAGVVQSPRYKIIEKKQPVAFWCNPISGHNTLYWYLQNLGQGPELLIRYENEEAVDDSQLPKDRFSAERLKGVDSTLKIQPAELGDSAVYLCASTTGGYGELFFGEGSRLTVL.

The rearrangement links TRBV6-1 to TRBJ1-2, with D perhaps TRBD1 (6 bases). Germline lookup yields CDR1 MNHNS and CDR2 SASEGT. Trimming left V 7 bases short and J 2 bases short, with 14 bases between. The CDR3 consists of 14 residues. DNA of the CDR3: TGTGCCAGCACTGCCAGGGGACAAAACTATGGCTACACCTTC. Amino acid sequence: CASTARGQNYGYTF.

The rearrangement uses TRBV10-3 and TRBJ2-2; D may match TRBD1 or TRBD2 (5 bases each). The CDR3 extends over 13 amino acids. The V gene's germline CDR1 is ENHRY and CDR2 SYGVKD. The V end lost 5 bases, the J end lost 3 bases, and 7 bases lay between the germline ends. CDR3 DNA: TGTGCCATCAGTCGGGGCGACACCGGGGAGCTGTTTTTT. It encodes CAISRGDTGELFF.

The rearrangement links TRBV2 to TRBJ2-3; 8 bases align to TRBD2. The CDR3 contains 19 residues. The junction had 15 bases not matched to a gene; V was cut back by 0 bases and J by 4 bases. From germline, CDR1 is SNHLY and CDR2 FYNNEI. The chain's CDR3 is CASSEALRGGQFGADTQYF. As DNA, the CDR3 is TGTGCCAGCAGTGAAGCGCTTCGGGGGGGGCAGTTCGGTGCAGATACGCAGTATTTT.

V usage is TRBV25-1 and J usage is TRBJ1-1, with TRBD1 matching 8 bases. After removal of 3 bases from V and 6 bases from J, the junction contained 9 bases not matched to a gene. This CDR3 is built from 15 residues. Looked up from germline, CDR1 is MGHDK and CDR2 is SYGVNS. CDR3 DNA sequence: TGTGCCAGCAGTGACTCCCGGACAGGGATGGCTGAAGCTTTCTTT. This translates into CASSDSRTGMAEAFF.

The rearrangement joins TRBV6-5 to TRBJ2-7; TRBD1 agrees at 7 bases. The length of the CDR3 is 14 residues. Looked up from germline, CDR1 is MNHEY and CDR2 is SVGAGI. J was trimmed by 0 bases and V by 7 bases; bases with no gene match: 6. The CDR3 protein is CASNPRDSSYEQYF. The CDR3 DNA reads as TGTGCCAGCAACCCTCGGGACAGCTCCTACGAGCAGTACTTC.

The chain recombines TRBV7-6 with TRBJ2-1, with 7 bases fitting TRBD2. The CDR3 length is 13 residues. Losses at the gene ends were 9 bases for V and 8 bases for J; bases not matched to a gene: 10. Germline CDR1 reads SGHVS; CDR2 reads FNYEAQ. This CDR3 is CASRRAGSDEQFF. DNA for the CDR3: TGTGCCAGTCGCCGAGCGGGATCGGATGAGCAGTTCTTC. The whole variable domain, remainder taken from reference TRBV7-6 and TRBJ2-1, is GAGVSQSPRYKVTKRGQDVALRCDPISGHVSLYWYRQALGQGPEFLTYFNYEAQQDKSGLPNDRFSAERPEGSISTLTIQRTEQRDSAMYRCASRRAGSDEQFFGPGTRLTVL.

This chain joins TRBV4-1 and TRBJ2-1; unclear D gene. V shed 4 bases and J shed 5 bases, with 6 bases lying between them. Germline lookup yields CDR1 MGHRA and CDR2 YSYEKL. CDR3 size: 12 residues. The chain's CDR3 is CASSRAHNEQFF. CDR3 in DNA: TGCGCCAGCAGCCGAGCCCACAATGAGCAGTTCTTC.

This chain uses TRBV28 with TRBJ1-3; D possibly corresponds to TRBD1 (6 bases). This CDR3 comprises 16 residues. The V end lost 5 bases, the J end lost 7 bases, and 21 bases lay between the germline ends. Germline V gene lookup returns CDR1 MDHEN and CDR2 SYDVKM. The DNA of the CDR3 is TGTGCCAGCAGTCTCGACCTGGGGGCCGGGTGGAACACCATATATTTT. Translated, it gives CASSLDLGAGWNTIYF.

CDR3 nucleotides: TGTGCCAGTACGGGCGGTAACTATGGCTACACCTTC. Translation gives CASTGGNYGYTF. V and J are TRBV19 and TRBJ1-2, with D unclear. This CDR3 region has 12 residues. Germline V gene lookup returns CDR1 LNHDA and CDR2 SQIVND (reference sequence). V lost 7 bases, J lost 1 base, and 7 bases lay in between.

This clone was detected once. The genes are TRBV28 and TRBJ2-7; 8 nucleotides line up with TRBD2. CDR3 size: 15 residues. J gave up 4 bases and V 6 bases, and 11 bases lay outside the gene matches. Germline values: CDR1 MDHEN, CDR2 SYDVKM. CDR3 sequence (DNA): TGTGCCAGCAGCTCGGGGGGGCAGGGCCTATACGAGCAGTACTTC. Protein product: CASSSGGQGLYEQYF.

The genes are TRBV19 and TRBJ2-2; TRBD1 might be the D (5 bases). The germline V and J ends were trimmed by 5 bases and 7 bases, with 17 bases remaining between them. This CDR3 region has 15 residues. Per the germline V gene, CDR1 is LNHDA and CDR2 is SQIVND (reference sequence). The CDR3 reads CASSQGSMGIGELFF. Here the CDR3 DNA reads TGTGCCAGTAGTCAGGGTAGTATGGGGATCGGGGAGCTGTTTTTT.